This T cell receptor (beta chain) appears in the sequencing data of a study of shared clonotypes between healthy human individuals (dated by TCRdb to the early 2020s). Regarding the study in general: The cohort comprised a couple of women and a few men aged 18 to 49 years. Libraries were prepared and TCR repertoires were sequenced by different laboratories using diverse techniques, in order to increase sequencing depth and limit assay-specific biases. Per donor, three plates each were used for CD4 naive and CD4 memory, two for CD8 naive, and one for CD8 memory. The study deeply sequenced blood TCR repertoires of roughly five healthy adults to estimate repertoire size and the extent of clonotype sharing between individuals. Between about 0.94 and 8.9 billion PBMCs per donor were obtained by leukapheresis.

As concerns this clone: The specificity of this receptor is unknown. No quality values exist for individual bases; no much larger clone is one base distant.

CD8 naive samples consisted of CD45RO-negative cells that were positively selected for CCR7, yielding a CD45RA+CCR7+ population without TemRA cells. The donors were healthy, HIV-negative adults with no recently reported acute infections or vaccinations. Every donor was a Caucasian adult living in Nashville, Tennessee, USA. Blood was collected by leukapheresis, and PBMCs were isolated by Ficoll-Histopaque density gradient centrifugation and then cryopreserved in liquid nitrogen vapor phase. Analytical flow cytometry was used to check the purity and quantity of each magnetically sorted T cell population. Each sorted fraction had its genomic DNA isolated and then quantified by UV absorbance on a Nanodrop 2000c. On the study overall, not on this receptor specifically: Pairwise subsampling indicated that sequencing depth was expected to affect the degree of clonotype sharing among donors. Sampling was restricted to blood, and TCR repertoires in tissue are likely to differ from TCR repertoires in blood. Across a few donors, roughly 5% of naive CD4, roughly 3.5% of naive CD8, about 2.3% of memory CD4, and under 0.45% of memory CD8 clonotypes were shared. Even with the large sequencing depth, rarefaction of the sorted-subset datasets indicated that sequencing was incomplete. Because the study included a small number of donors, the genetic and exposure-history diversity represented was limited. Naive subsets generally had larger estimated clonotype richness than memory subsets. Compared with non-shared clonotypes, the clonotypes found in all four sorted-subset donors had higher generation probabilities.

Using the deep immunoSEQ assay, multiplex PCR amplified TCR CDR3 regions from genomic DNA. Genomic DNA extracted from each cell subset was distributed evenly over all wells of several immunoSEQ 96-well plates, and each plate served as one replicate. Each replicate PCR for sorted subsets received roughly 0.2 ug genomic DNA, equal to around 32,000 T cell genomes. Purified libraries were measured with a Qubit 3.0 fluorometer, size-checked on a Bioanalyzer 2100, and measured again with the KAPA Library Quantification kit. Every immunoSEQ 96-well plate was sequenced on a separate single-read 150-cycle Illumina NextSeq 550 flow cell. Per the source publication's procedure: The immunoSEQ output contained only junctional sequences without quality scores, so filtering could not match that applied to full-length reads. Sequences were annotated with PyIR, a Python wrapper for IgBLAST v1.9, using IMGT germline references to assign V/J genes and CDR3. Reads with weak V/J assignments (E-value above 1e-6), missing CDR3, stop codons, out-of-frame junctions, or ambiguous translated residues were removed. V3J clonotypes were defined as sequences sharing an identical inferred V gene, J gene, and CDR3 amino acid sequence. Percentage overlap between repertoires was computed as shared unique clonotypes divided by the size of the smaller repertoire. Three approaches were used to assess repertoire richness: RTK rarefaction, the Chao1 estimator, and Recon v2.1 estimates of unobserved clonotypes. OLGA was used to compute generation probabilities for all TCRbeta clonotypes that the gDNA method yielded from a handful of donors. The immuneACCESS repertoire file appears here via TCRdb, limited to in-frame rearrangements. These files lack a portion of the clones; in checked studies, under half of the deficit traces to unresolved V genes, and the cause of the others is not known. V and J calls plus clone size are reproduced from that table; the DNA served to infer D and trimming. This sample gives approximately 810,000 clones in total; 92% of them show up just once. The top ten hold 24% of the sample.

Trimming removed 5 bases from V and 2 bases from J, leaving 13 bases between the germline ends. CDR3 length: 15 amino acids, cysteine to phenylalanine. Of all the DNA, just the CDR3 is kept, 45 bases in frame from base 1. The germline V gene provides CDR1 SGHVS and CDR2 FQNEAQ. Sequenced material: naive CD8+ T cells sorted from blood. The sample's cell subset or site, from its label and the paper: CD45RA+CCR7+. This TCR came from a man under 40 in good health. The sequence joins TRBV7-8 to TRBJ1-3; the D gene identity is not certain. The CDR3 here reads CASSHSSSPGNTIYF. In nucleotides, the sequence is TGTGCCAGCAGCCATTCTAGCTCTCCTGGAAACACCATATATTTT.